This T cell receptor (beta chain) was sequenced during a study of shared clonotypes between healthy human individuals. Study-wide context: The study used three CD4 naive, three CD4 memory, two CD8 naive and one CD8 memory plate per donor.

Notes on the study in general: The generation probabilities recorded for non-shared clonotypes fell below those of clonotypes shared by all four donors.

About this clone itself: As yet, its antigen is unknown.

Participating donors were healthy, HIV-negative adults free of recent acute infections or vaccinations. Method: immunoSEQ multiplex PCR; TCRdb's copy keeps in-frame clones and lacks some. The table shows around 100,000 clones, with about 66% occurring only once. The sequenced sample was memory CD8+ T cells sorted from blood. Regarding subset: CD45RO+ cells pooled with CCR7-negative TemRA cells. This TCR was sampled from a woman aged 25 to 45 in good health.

Here the CDR3 reads CAWSAGRNQPQHF. As DNA, the CDR3 is TGTGCCTGGAGCGCGGGGAGAAATCAGCCCCAGCATTTT. This sequence joins TRBV30 and TRBJ1-5, with unresolved D. Trimming took 3 bases from V and 4 from J, leaving 10 bases between them. The V gene's germline CDR1 is GTSNPN and CDR2 SVGIG (reference sequence). The CDR3 sequence is 13 residues long.